These 25 T cell receptor beta chains were sequenced from one sample in a study of T cells in women clearing cervical HPV infection. The repertoire was sequenced with immunoSEQ multiplex PCR; TCRdb's copy has only in-frame clones and lacks some. The sample includes around 16,000 clones. Sequenced material: blood buffy coat. The receptors were sampled from a woman aged 18 to 75 with a cervical HPV16 infection that either progressed to CIN3+ or cleared (not recorded which).

Concerning this clone itself: The DNA ends 3 residues before the CDR3 does, and the rest of the CDR3 is filled in from the germline J gene. V usage is TRBV20-1 and J usage is TRBJ1-5; no clear D. This CDR3 region has 12 residues. V shed 6 bases and J shed 6 bases, with 12 bases lying between them. CDR1 DFQATT and CDR2 SNEGSKA come from the germline V gene (reference sequence). This CDR3 is CSAQEAPQPQHF. The CDR3 DNA, read in part, is TGCAGTGCCCAAGAGGCCCCTCAGCCC.

Comment on this clone: The sequenced fragment ends 3 residues before the CDR3 boundary, so the rest is inferred from the germline J gene. The chain carries TRBV11-2 and TRBJ1-6, with D possibly matching TRBD1 (5 bases). There are 14 residues in the CDR3. Germline loops: CDR1 SGHAT, CDR2 FQNNGV. V gave up 1 base and J gave up 9 bases, with 10 bases separating them. The covered CDR3 bases are TGTGCCAGCAGCTTAGTTGAGGACATTTCACCC. Protein: CASSLVEDISP. In full, the CDR3 is CASSLVEDISPLHF.

Regarding this clone: The read stops 3 residues short of the end of the CDR3; the missing end is completed from the germline J gene. V gene TRBV19 combines with J gene TRBJ1-5; weak D call: TRBD1 (5 bases). V dropped 7 bases and J dropped 5 bases, with 9 bases sitting between them. Germline-derived CDR1 and CDR2 are LNHDA and SQIVND (reference sequence). CDR3 length: 12 amino acids. The sequenced part of the CDR3 DNA is TGTGCCAGTACTAGAGGGGATCAGCCC. Its protein product is CASTRGDQP. The entire CDR3 is CASTRGDQPQHF.

With respect to this clone: The CDR3 goes on 3 residues after the read ends, and that part is filled in from the germline J gene. The chain links TRBV7-2 to TRBJ2-7, with D possibly being TRBD1 (5 bases). From germline, CDR1 is SGHTA and CDR2 FQGNSA. Trimming took 2 bases from V and 6 from J, leaving 17 bases between them. The CDR3 is made up of 15 amino acids. CDR3 amino acids: CASSLNKGSVGEQYF. The sequenced part of the CDR3 DNA is TGTGCCAGCAGCTTAAACAAGGGGTCGGTGGGCGAG.

About this clone: Read data end 3 residues before the CDR3 end; the end is taken from the germline J gene. The rearrangement joins TRBV28 to TRBJ1-5, with TRBD1 matching over 8 bases. After removal of 5 bases from V and 4 bases from J, the junction contained 13 bases not matched to a gene. Germline V gene data show CDR1 as MDHEN and CDR2 as SYDVKM. This CDR3 is 17 amino acids long. This CDR3 reads CASSLPGGTGGNQPQHF. The CDR3 bases that were read are TGTGCCAGCAGTCTCCCAGGCGGGACAGGAGGTAATCAGCCC.

Regarding this clone: The read gets to within 3 residues of the CDR3 end, and the germline J gene fills in the rest. V gene TRBV20-1 combines with J gene TRBJ2-7, with 7 positions matching TRBD1. Per germline, CDR1 DFQATT and CDR2 SNEGSKA (reference sequence). The CDR3 has 13 amino acids. The ends lost 6 bases at V and 4 bases at J; junction bases unmatched: 9. CDR3 loop: CSATPTGFYEQYF. The CDR3 bases that were read are TGCAGTGCCACCCCGACAGGGTTTTACGAG.

A word on this clone: The CDR3 goes on 3 residues after the read ends, and that part is filled in from the germline J gene. The rearrangement joins TRBV14 to TRBJ2-1; TRBD1 might be the D (7 bases). Trimming removed 4 bases at V and 8 bases at J, with 15 bases between. In germline, CDR1 is SGHDN, CDR2 FVKESK. The CDR3 covers 14 residues. The CDR3 bases that were read are TGTGCCAGCAGCCTCTACTCAGGGGGGTATGAG. Translation: CASSLYSGGYE. The full CDR3 reads CASSLYSGGYEQFF.

In the case of this clone: The read stops 3 residues short of the end of the CDR3; the missing end is completed from the germline J gene. J is TRBJ1-5 and V is TRBV2; 8 nucleotides agree with TRBD1. J lost 3 bases, V lost 2 bases, and 3 bases had no gene match. The CDR3 loop spans 15 amino acids. In germline, CDR1 is SNHLY, CDR2 FYNNEI. The DNA read from the CDR3 is TGTGCCAGCAGTGAAACGGGACAGGTCAATCAGCCC. This encodes CASSETGQVNQP. The entire CDR3 protein reads CASSETGQVNQPQHF.

Worth noting for this clone: The read ends 3 residues early relative to the CDR3; the germline J gene fills the gap. This rearrangement joins TRBV20-1 to TRBJ1-2, with D possibly being TRBD1 (6 bases). CDR3 length: 13 amino acids. V lost 5 bases to trimming and J lost 2 bases, with 12 bases between them. The germline V gene encodes CDR1 DFQATT and CDR2 SNEGSKA (reference sequence). The part of the CDR3 DNA that was read is TGCAGTGCTCGTCTCGACAGGAACTATGGC. It specifies CSARLDRNYG. The full CDR3 protein is CSARLDRNYGYTF.

Note on this clone: Sequencing ends 3 residues short of the CDR3 end; the germline J gene provides the rest. The rearrangement joins TRBV19 to TRBJ1-5; 9 nucleotides match TRBD1. V shed 3 bases, J shed 4 bases, and the junction held 1 base outside the gene matches. The CDR3 spans 14 residues. Germline CDR1 LNHDA, CDR2 SQIVND (reference sequence). The sequenced part of the CDR3 DNA is TGTGCCAGTAGTATTGGGACAGGGAATCAGCCC. This codes for CASSIGTGNQP. The complete CDR3 protein is CASSIGTGNQPQHF.

This CDR3 reads CATGTGRNNEQFF. The CDR3 DNA, read in part, is TGTGCCACCGGGACAGGGCGCAACAATGAG. The chain employs TRBV10-3 and TRBJ2-1, with TRBD1 matching over 9 bases. Read data end 3 residues before the CDR3 end; the end is taken from the germline J gene. The CDR3 loop spans 13 amino acids. Unmatched junction bases numbered 6, after V lost 10 bases and J lost 5 bases. Germline loops: CDR1 ENHRY, CDR2 SYGVKD.

In regard to this clone: The CDR3 end is not reached by the read, which stops 3 residues before it; the germline J gene fills it in. V and J are TRBV18 and TRBJ1-2; the match to TRBD1 covers 7 bases. From germline, CDR1 is KGHSH and CDR2 LQKENI. J was trimmed by 4 bases and V by 5 bases; bases with no gene match: 4. The CDR3 totals 13 residues. CDR3 bases read: TGTGCCAGCTCAGGGACAGCCGGCTATGGC. It encodes CASSGTAGYG. The full CDR3 reads CASSGTAGYGYTF.

About this clone: The read ends 3 residues early relative to the CDR3; the germline J gene fills the gap. The chain links TRBV6-7 to TRBJ2-7; D unclear. TRBV6-7 carries the ORF label, with uncertain function. The CDR3 spans 13 residues. V was cut by 7 bases and J by 0 bases, with 10 bases left in between. The CDR3 sequence: CASIRRLSYEQYF. CDR3 DNA, as far as it was read: TGTGCCAGCATCCGCAGACTCTCCTACGAG.

Notes on this clone: The CDR3 end lies 3 residues beyond the end of the read and is filled in from the germline J gene. J is TRBJ1-2 and V is TRBV28; D possibly corresponds to TRBD1 (6 bases). Germline V gives CDR1 MDHEN, CDR2 SYDVKM. CDR3 length equals 14 residues. Partial CDR3 DNA: TGTGCCAGCAGTACCGGGACAAAACTGGGGGGC. Its translation: CASSTGTKLGG. The entire CDR3 sequence reads CASSTGTKLGGYTF.

Comments on this clone: Read coverage stops 3 residues before the CDR3 terminus; the germline J gene supplies the remainder. The chain couples TRBV24-1 to TRBJ2-1, with 8 bases matching TRBD1. This CDR3 is built from 15 residues. The trim removed 3 bases at V and 4 bases at J, leaving 4 bases unmatched. Germline V gene sequence: CDR1 KGHDR, CDR2 SFDVKD. CDR3: CATSDITGGYNEQFF. The CDR3 DNA, read in part, is TGTGCCACCAGTGATATAACAGGGGGGTACAATGAG.

Turning to this clone: The sequence runs out 3 residues before the end of the CDR3; the remainder is reconstructed from the germline J gene. This chain connects TRBV29-1 to TRBJ2-7, with D tentatively TRBD1 or TRBD2 (6 bases each). Trimming took off 6 bases at V and 2 bases at J, with 14 bases between the two ends. This CDR3 contains 13 residues. Germline V gene data show CDR1 as SQVTM and CDR2 as ANQGSEA. The CDR3: CSVLRDTTYEQYF. Incomplete CDR3 DNA: TGCAGCGTGTTGCGGGACACAACCTACGAG.

Remarks on this clone: The read terminates 3 residues before the CDR3 end, so the remaining end is supplied by the germline J gene. V gene TRBV15 combines with J gene TRBJ1-6; D is unclear. The length of the CDR3 is 13 residues. CDR1 LNHNV and CDR2 YYDKDF come from the germline V gene (reference sequence). Deletions cut 5 bases from V and 8 bases from J, with 10 bases between. CDR3 bases read: TGTGCCACCAGCCGAACAAGTGATTCACCC. The encoded protein is CATSRTSDSP. The entire CDR3 protein reads CATSRTSDSPLHF.

Comments on this clone: The read ends 3 residues early relative to the CDR3; the germline J gene fills the gap. The chain combines TRBV19 with TRBJ2-3, with 7 positions matching TRBD2. V was pared by 7 bases and J by 1 base, with 14 bases of the junction left unmatched. CDR1 LNHDA and CDR2 SQIVND come from the germline V gene (reference sequence). The CDR3 has 17 residues. Partial CDR3 DNA: TGTGCCAGTACCCCCTTGGGGGGGAGGGGTGGCACAGATACG. It translates to CASTPLGGRGGTDT. The full-length CDR3 reads as CASTPLGGRGGTDTQYF.

This clone is medium-sized by frequency. The CDR3 goes on 3 residues after the read ends, and that part is filled in from the germline J gene. V usage is TRBV29-1 and J usage is TRBJ1-2; 8 bases agree with TRBD1. After removal of 4 bases from V and 4 bases from J, the junction contained 8 bases not matched to a gene. The CDR3 spans 14 residues. Germline CDR1 is SQVTM and CDR2 is ANQGSEA. The covered CDR3 bases are TGCAGCGTTGGCGGGACAGGCGTTGTCTATGGC. Amino acid sequence: CSVGGTGVVYG. The complete CDR3 reads CSVGGTGVVYGYTF.

With regard to this clone: The CDR3 end falls 3 residues outside the read, so it is completed with the germline J gene. The chain joins TRBV20-1 to TRBJ2-3; no definite D call. Looked up from germline, CDR1 is DFQATT and CDR2 is SNEGSKA (reference sequence). This CDR3 has 11 residues. Trimming pared 3 bases from V and 5 bases from J, leaving 6 bases between. CDR3: CSASLVDTQYF. The CDR3 bases that were read are TGCAGTGCTAGTCTAGTAGATACG.

On this clone: The read falls 3 residues short of the CDR3 end, and the missing part is taken from the germline J gene. The chain couples TRBV18 to TRBJ2-1; a weak D match, TRBD1 (6 bases). Looked up from germline, CDR1 is KGHSH and CDR2 is LQKENI. The CDR3 runs 13 residues. V was clipped by 5 bases and J by 4 bases, with 9 bases between them. CDR3 sequence: CASSSTGYNEQFF. The part of the CDR3 DNA that was read is TGTGCCAGCTCATCAACAGGGTACAATGAG.

To note about this clone: The read gets to within 3 residues of the CDR3 end, and the germline J gene fills in the rest. The chain carries TRBV28 and TRBJ1-2, with D perhaps TRBD1 (6 bases). Germline lookup yields CDR1 MDHEN and CDR2 SYDVKM. The CDR3 extends over 15 amino acids. Trimming stripped 1 base from V and 4 bases from J, with 13 bases between. Incomplete CDR3 DNA: TGTGCCAGCAGTTTATACCAAGACAGGCCCTATGGC. This encodes CASSLYQDRPYG. The entire CDR3 protein reads CASSLYQDRPYGYTF.

Its frequency marks this clone as medium-sized. The CDR3 goes on 3 residues after the read ends, and that part is filled in from the germline J gene. J is TRBJ2-3 and V is TRBV30; 12 bases map to TRBD2. The CDR3 covers 13 residues. V shed 8 bases, J shed 5 bases, and the junction held 5 bases outside the gene matches. Germline values: CDR1 GTSNPN, CDR2 SVGIG (reference sequence). The CDR3 DNA, read in part, is TGTGCCGGAGAACTAGCGGGGGGAGATACG. Translation: CAGELAGGDT. The whole CDR3 region reads CAGELAGGDTQYF.

Remarks on this clone: The read finishes 3 residues shy of the CDR3 end, and the germline J gene is used to complete it. The chain joins TRBV10-3 to TRBJ2-5, with a possible D match to TRBD1 (5 bases). The CDR3 has 14 amino acids. Germline-derived CDR1 and CDR2 are ENHRY and SYGVKD. V lost 2 bases and J lost 1, with 8 bases in between. The CDR3 DNA, read in part, is TGTGCCATCAGTGAGGGGGCGGCCCAAGAGACC. This gives the protein CAISEGAAQET. The whole CDR3 reads CAISEGAAQETQYF.

Details on this clone: Read coverage stops 3 residues before the CDR3 terminus; the germline J gene supplies the remainder. The chain couples TRBV19 to TRBJ2-2, with no clear D. In germline, CDR1 is LNHDA, CDR2 SQIVND (reference sequence). Trimming removed 2 bases at V and 6 bases at J, with 7 bases between. The CDR3 runs to 13 residues. The sequenced part of the CDR3 DNA is TGTGCCAGTAGTATAATTCTTTCCGGGGAG. This codes for CASSIILSGE. The CDR3 in its entirety is CASSIILSGELFF.